This T cell receptor beta chain was sequenced in a study of identical twins. Overall study results and limits: Within monozygotic twins, out-of-frame TCR alpha sharing was underestimated by the models.

TCRdb re-analysed the 5' RACE reads in MiXCR, keeping a single row per CDR3 protein. The data contain approximately 670,000 distinct CDR3 sequences, around 6% of them singletons. The sample holds many counts of this clonotype. What it binds is unknown. This CDR3 is built from 15 residues. Unmatched junction bases numbered 7, after V lost 7 bases and J lost 4 bases. The germline gives CDR1 KGHDR, CDR2 SFDVKD. Sequencing input: naive T cells sorted from blood. This TCR came from a man aged 18 to 30 in good health. The chain combines TRBV24-1 with TRBJ2-1; 9 bases are shared with TRBD1. For the CDR3, the DNA is TGTGCCACCAGGGCAGGGGACAGGGTTTACAATGAGCAGTTCTTC. It codes for CATRAGDRVYNEQFF.